What follows is one T cell receptor (beta chain) and its context. These data come from a study of control samples from healthy donors and cancer patients. The repertoire was sequenced with immunoSEQ multiplex PCR; TCRdb's copy has only in-frame clones and lacks some. Of approximately 120,000 clones in the sample, 80% to 95% are singletons; the top ten hold 0.58%. This CDR3 has 16 amino acids. V was shortened by 0 bases and J by 0 bases, with 9 bases between the two germline ends. Per germline, CDR1 SGHAT and CDR2 FQNNGV. The specimen was PBMCs. The clonotype was recovered from a man older than 75 with head and neck cancer. The V call is TRBV11-2, the J call TRBJ1-3; D unclear. CDR3 DNA sequence: TGTGCCAGCAGCTTAGATTTGGTGAGCTCTGGAAACACCATATATTTT. Its protein is CASSLDLVSSGNTIYF.